The T cell receptor beta chain under discussion was sequenced for a study of blood T cell repertoires in COVID-19. In the source study's methods: Using reference gene primer amplification, nucleated cell counts were estimated. The protocol was immunoSEQ multiplex PCR, while the TCRdb copy is restricted to in-frame clones and leaves out a portion. V, J and clone size are those of that table, while D and trimming were read from the DNA. This table has 200,000 to 250,000 clones, 85% to 90% appearing once. Material for sequencing was peripheral blood. This TCR was recovered from a young man with active or convalescent COVID-19.

This chain's CDR3 is CASLGTVVGNTIYF. The DNA for the CDR3 is TGTGCCAGCCTGGGGACAGTGGTAGGAAACACCATATATTTT. The chain is built from TRBV6-7 and TRBJ1-3; 7 bases fit TRBD1. TRBV6-7 is sorted into the ORF group, with uncertain function. V was pared by 8 bases and J by 4 bases, with 8 bases of the junction left unmatched. CDR3 length: 14 amino acids.